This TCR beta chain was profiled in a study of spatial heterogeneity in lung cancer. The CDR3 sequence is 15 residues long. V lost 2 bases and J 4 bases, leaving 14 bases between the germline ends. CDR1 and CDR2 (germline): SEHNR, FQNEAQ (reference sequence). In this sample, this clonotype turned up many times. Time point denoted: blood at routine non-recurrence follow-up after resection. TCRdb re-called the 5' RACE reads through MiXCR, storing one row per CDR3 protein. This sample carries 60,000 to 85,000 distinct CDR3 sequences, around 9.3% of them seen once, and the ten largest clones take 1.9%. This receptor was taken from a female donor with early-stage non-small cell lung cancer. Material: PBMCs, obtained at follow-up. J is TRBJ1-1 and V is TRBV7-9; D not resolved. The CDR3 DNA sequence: TGTGCCAGCAGCTTAAACTCGGGTTTAAGCACTGAAGCTTTCTTT. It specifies CASSLNSGLSTEAFF.